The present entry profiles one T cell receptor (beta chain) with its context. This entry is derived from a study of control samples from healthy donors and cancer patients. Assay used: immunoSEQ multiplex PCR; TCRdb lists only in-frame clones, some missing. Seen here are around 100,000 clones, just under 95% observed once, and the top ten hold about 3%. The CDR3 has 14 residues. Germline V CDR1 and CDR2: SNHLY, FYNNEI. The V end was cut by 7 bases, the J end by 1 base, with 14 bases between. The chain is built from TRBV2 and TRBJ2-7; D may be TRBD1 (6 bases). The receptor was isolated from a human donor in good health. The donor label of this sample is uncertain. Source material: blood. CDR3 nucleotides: TGTGCCAGCACTGGGCAGGGGACGTCCTACGAGCAGTACTTC. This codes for CASTGQGTSYEQYF. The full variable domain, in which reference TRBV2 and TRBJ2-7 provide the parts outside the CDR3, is EPEVTQTPSHQVTQMGQEVILRCVPISNHLYFYWYRQILGQKVEFLVSFYNNEISEKSEIFDDQFSVERPDGSNFTLKIRSTKLEDSAMYFCASTGQGTSYEQYFGPGTRLTVT.